This T cell receptor beta chain was retrieved from a study of T cells in Graves' hyperthyroidism and ophthalmopathy. This clonotype was seen at least ten times. This CDR3 has 14 amino acids. Looked up from germline, CDR1 is DFQATT and CDR2 is SNEGSKA (reference sequence). V shed 5 bases and J shed 3 bases, with 17 bases lying between them. Template material for amplifying TCR beta CDR3 regions consisted of RNA transcripts. HTBI primers were used for first-round RT-PCR of the TCR CDR3. TCRdb processed the multiplex PCR reads anew with MiXCR; each CDR3 protein has one entry. The repertoire has about 720,000 distinct CDR3 sequences, approximately 16% of them found once; the top ten carry approximately 8.4%. Diagnosis of hyperthyroidism was new in patients aged 18 to 65, and its duration was under 2 months.

Sequenced: blood. The source is a man aged 18-30 years with Graves' hyperthyroidism. The chain employs TRBV20-1 and TRBJ2-7; D may be TRBD2 (5 bases). CDR3 amino acids: CSAPKGGLNYEQYF. DNA for the CDR3: TGCAGTGCTCCCAAAGGCGGGCTAAACTACGAGCAGTACTTC.